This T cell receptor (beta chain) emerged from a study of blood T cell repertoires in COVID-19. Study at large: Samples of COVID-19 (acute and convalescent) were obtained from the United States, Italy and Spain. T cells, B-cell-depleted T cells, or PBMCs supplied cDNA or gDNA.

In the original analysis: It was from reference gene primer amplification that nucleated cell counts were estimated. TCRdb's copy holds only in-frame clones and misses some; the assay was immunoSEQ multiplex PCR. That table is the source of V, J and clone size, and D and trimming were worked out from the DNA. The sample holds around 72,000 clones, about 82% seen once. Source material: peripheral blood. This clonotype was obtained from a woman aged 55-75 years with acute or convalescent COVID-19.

CDR3 coding DNA: TGTGCCAGCAGTTTATCTTTTCTTGTCGACGAGCAGTACTTC. Its translation is CASSLSFLVDEQYF. The chain carries TRBV27 and TRBJ2-7; no clear D. This CDR3 is 14 amino acids long. V was trimmed by 0 bases and J by 5 bases, leaving 11 bases between them. Germline V gene sequence: CDR1 MNHEY, CDR2 SMNVEV (reference sequence).